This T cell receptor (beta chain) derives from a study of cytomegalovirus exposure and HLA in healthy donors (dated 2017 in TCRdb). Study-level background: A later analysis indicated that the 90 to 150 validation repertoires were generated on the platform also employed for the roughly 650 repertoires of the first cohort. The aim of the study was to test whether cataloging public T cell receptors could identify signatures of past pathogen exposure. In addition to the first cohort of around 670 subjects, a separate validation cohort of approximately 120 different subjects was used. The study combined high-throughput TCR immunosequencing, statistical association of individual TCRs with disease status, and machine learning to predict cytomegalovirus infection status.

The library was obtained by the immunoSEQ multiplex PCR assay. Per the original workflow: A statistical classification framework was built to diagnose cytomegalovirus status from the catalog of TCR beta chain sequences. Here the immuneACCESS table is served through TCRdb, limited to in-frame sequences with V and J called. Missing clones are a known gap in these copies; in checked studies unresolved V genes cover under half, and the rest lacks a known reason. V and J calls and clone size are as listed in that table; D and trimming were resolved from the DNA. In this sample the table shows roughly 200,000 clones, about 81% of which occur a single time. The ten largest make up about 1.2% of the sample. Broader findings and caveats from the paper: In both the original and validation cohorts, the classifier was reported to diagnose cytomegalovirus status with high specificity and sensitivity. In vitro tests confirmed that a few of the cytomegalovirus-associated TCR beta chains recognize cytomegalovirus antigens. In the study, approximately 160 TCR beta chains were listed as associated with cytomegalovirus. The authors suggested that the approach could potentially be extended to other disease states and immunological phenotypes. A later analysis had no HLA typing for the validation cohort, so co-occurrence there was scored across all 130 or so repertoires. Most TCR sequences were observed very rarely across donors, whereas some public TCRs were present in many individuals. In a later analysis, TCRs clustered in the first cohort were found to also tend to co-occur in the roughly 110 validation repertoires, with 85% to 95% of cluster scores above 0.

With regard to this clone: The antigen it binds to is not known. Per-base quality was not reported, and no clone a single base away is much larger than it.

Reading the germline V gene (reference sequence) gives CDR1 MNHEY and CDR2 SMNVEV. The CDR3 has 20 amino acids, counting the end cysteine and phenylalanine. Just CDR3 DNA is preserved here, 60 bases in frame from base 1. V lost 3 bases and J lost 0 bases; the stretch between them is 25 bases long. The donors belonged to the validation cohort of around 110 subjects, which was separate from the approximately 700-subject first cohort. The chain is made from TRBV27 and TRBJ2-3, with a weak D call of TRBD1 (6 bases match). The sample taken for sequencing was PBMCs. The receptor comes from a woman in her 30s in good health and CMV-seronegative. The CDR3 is CASSFVFGTRGRGSTDTQYF. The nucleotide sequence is TGTGCCAGCAGTTTCGTGTTCGGGACACGGGGACGTGGTAGCACAGATACGCAGTATTTT.